What follows are 19 T cell receptor beta chains derived from one specimen sequenced in a study of cytotoxic CD8 clonotypes in ibrutinib-treated CLL. Generated by immunoSEQ multiplex PCR, the TCRdb table keeps only in-frame clones and is missing some. The sample carries about 2,800 clones, approximately 78% recorded once. Here the sequenced sample was PBMCs, taken before ibrutinib treatment. The receptors shown here come from a human donor with chronic lymphocytic leukemia.

This rearrangement joins TRBV6-5 to TRBJ1-2; 9 nucleotides line up with TRBD1. Germline V gene data show CDR1 as MNHEY and CDR2 as SVGAGI. V was pared by 2 bases and J by 8 bases, with 3 bases of the junction left unmatched. The CDR3 consists of 13 residues. CDR3 in amino acids: CASSYRQGGGYTF. The CDR3, as DNA: TGTGCCAGCAGTTACCGACAGGGGGGCGGCTACACCTTC.

V usage is TRBV6-5 and J usage is TRBJ1-3; D not resolved. Germline V gene lookup returns CDR1 MNHEY and CDR2 SVGAGI. The length of the CDR3 is 12 residues. The V end was cut by 6 bases, the J end by 4 bases, with 7 bases between. CDR3 loop: CASSPQGNTIYF. The CDR3, as DNA: TGTGCCAGCAGCCCCCAGGGAAACACCATATATTTT.

This chain links TRBV29-1 with TRBJ2-7; D possibly corresponds to TRBD1 (5 bases). The germline CDR1 and CDR2 sequences are SQVTM and ANQGSEA. The CDR3 extends over 13 amino acids. Trimming pared 1 base from V and 3 bases from J, leaving 10 bases between. The CDR3 sequence is CSVEGGRDYEQYF. DNA of the CDR3: TGCAGCGTTGAAGGGGGCAGAGACTACGAGCAGTACTTC.

This rearrangement joins TRBV5-5 to TRBJ2-7; no definite D call. Trimming cost V 0 bases and J 0 bases, with 10 bases left between them. Per the germline V gene, CDR1 is SGHKS and CDR2 is YYEKEE (reference sequence). The CDR3 has 15 amino acids. The CDR3 reads CASSLAAMSSYEQYF. CDR3 DNA sequence: TGTGCCAGCAGCTTGGCAGCGATGAGCTCCTACGAGCAGTACTTC.

The chain employs TRBV9 and TRBJ2-3; D unresolved. This CDR3 region has 14 residues. The V end lost 4 bases, the J end lost 6 bases, and 15 bases lay between the germline ends. In germline, CDR1 is SGDLS, CDR2 YYNGEE. The CDR3 loop reads CASSPRVTEDTQYF. Here the CDR3 DNA reads TGTGCCAGCAGCCCCCGCGTGACTGAGGATACGCAGTATTTT.

This chain uses TRBV6-1 with TRBJ1-2, with D hard to call. Germline V lookup: CDR1 MNHNS, CDR2 SASEGT. Trimming stripped 10 bases from V and 7 bases from J, with 22 bases between. CDR3 size: 14 residues. The CDR3 region is CATEESGFHSGYTF. The CDR3 nucleotides read TGTGCCACCGAGGAGTCCGGGTTTCACTCTGGCTACACCTTC.

In its sample, this clone was seen once. The rearrangement joins TRBV7-8 to TRBJ1-1; D remains unclear. The germline CDR1 and CDR2 sequences are SGHVS and FQNEAQ. Deletions cut 5 bases from V and 0 bases from J, with 10 bases between. This CDR3 comprises 14 residues. The DNA for the CDR3 is TGTGCCAGCAGCCCAGGCGGCATGAACACTGAAGCTTTCTTT. Its protein is CASSPGGMNTEAFF.

The chain carries TRBV14 and TRBJ2-3; D perhaps matches TRBD1 (5 bases). CDR1 is SGHDN, CDR2 FVKESK, per germline. This CDR3 is 14 amino acids long. The ends were cut back, 0 bases at V and 6 bases at J, with 10 bases in the middle. CDR3 in amino acids: CASSQEGVRDTQYF. CDR3 nucleotide sequence: TGTGCCAGCAGCCAAGAAGGGGTCCGTGATACGCAGTATTTT.

V usage is TRBV7-9 and J usage is TRBJ1-5; possibly TRBD1 for D (5 bases). The CDR3 loop spans 15 amino acids. CDR1 SEHNR and CDR2 FQNEAQ come from the germline V gene (reference sequence). The germline V and J ends were trimmed by 4 bases and 5 bases, with 15 bases remaining between them. The CDR3 DNA sequence: TGTGCCAGCAGCTCCGTCGGCCCGGGGGATCAGCCCCAGCATTTT. Translation: CASSSVGPGDQPQHF. Combining the CDR3 with reference TRBV7-9 and TRBJ1-5 gives the whole variable domain DTGVSQNPRHKITKRGQNVTFRCDPISEHNRLYWYRQTLGQGPEFLTYFQNEAQLEKSRLLSDRFSAERPKGSFSTLEIQRTEQGDSAMYLCASSSVGPGDQPQHFGDGTRLSIL.

This clone was found once. The genes are TRBV6-5 and TRBJ2-1; 9 bases are a match to TRBD2. Trimming removed 7 bases from V and 8 bases from J; junction bases left unmatched: 12. CDR3 length: 15 amino acids. Germline-derived CDR1 and CDR2 are MNHEY and SVGAGI. This CDR3 reads CASNRKAGGVYEQFF. CDR3 in DNA: TGTGCCAGCAATCGTAAAGCGGGGGGTGTGTATGAGCAGTTCTTC.

The chain joins TRBV5-4 to TRBJ1-2; D is uncertain. CDR3 size: 17 residues. Germline values: CDR1 SGHNT, CDR2 YYREEE (reference sequence). The V end lost 3 bases, the J end lost 0 bases, and 18 bases lay between the germline ends. The CDR3 protein is CASSSPDSLSANYGYTF. CDR3 nucleotides: TGTGCCAGCAGCTCCCCGGATTCACTCTCGGCTAACTATGGCTACACCTTC.

Here the CDR3 reads CASIDRERNEQYF. CDR3 bases: TGTGCCAGCATAGACAGGGAAAGGAACGAGCAGTACTTC. This sequence joins TRBV28 and TRBJ2-7; 7 bases align to TRBD1. Trimming removed 7 bases from V and 5 bases from J; junction bases left unmatched: 8. Germline CDR1 and CDR2: MDHEN and SYDVKM. The CDR3 is 13 residues long.

The V call is TRBV27, the J call TRBJ1-2; tentatively, D is TRBD1 (6 bases). Looked up from germline, CDR1 is MNHEY and CDR2 is SMNVEV (reference sequence). Trimming removed 5 bases at V and 5 bases at J, with 18 bases between. CDR3 size: 15 residues. CDR3 loop: CASSPRQALTYGYTF. As DNA, the CDR3 is TGTGCCAGCAGTCCCCGACAGGCGTTGACTTATGGCTACACCTTC.

J is TRBJ2-5 and V is TRBV6-1, with D maybe TRBD1 (6 bases). Trimming cost V 4 bases and J 5 bases, with 20 bases left between them. The germline CDR1 and CDR2 sequences are MNHNS and SASEGT. The CDR3 length is 16 residues. CDR3 nucleotides: TGTGCCAGCAGTGTAACGGCACAGGGATCGGGGGAGACCCAGTACTTC. This translates into CASSVTAQGSGETQYF.

J is TRBJ1-1 and V is TRBV18; D might be TRBD1 (5 bases). Deletions cut 8 bases from V and 6 bases from J, with 16 bases between. This CDR3 is 13 amino acids long. The germline gives CDR1 KGHSH, CDR2 LQKENI. Written as DNA, the CDR3 is TGTGCCAGCAAGGGGCGGGTGGCAGCTGAAGCTTTCTTT. It is translated as CASKGRVAAEAFF. The variable domain in full, with the rest retrieved from reference TRBV18 and TRBJ1-1, is NAGVMQNPRHLVRRRGQEARLRCSPMKGHSHVYWYRQLPEEGLKFMVYLQKENIIDESGMPKERFSAEFPKEGPSILRIQQVVRGDSAAYFCASKGRVAAEAFFGQGTRLTVV.

The V call is TRBV5-6, the J call TRBJ1-2; D is unclear. Between the trimmed V and J ends, which lost 0 bases and 5 bases, there was a span of 11 bases. In germline, CDR1 is SGHDT, CDR2 YYEEEE. CDR3 length: 14 residues. The CDR3 coding sequence is TGTGCCAGCAGCTTGGAGGCGGCTCTATATGGCTACACCTTC. Its translation is CASSLEAALYGYTF.

V and J are TRBV11-2 and TRBJ2-1, with D perhaps assigned TRBD1 or TRBD2 (7 bases each). The CDR3 totals 17 residues. Per germline, CDR1 SGHAT and CDR2 FQNNGV. Trimming shortened V by 3 bases and J by 7 bases, and 22 bases separated the two germline ends. The DNA for the CDR3 is TGTGCCAGCAGCTTTAGGGGGGGGGACAGCGCCCTAAATGAGCAGTTCTTC. Its protein is CASSFRGGDSALNEQFF.

This clone was counted only a few times. V usage is TRBV27 and J usage is TRBJ1-2, with D maybe TRBD1 (6 bases). V gave up 6 bases and J gave up 0 bases, with 17 bases separating them. The CDR3 contains 16 residues. Germline CDR1 and CDR2: MNHEY and SMNVEV (reference sequence). The CDR3 loop is CASSQGHPTANYGYTF. The CDR3 bases are TGTGCCAGCAGCCAGGGGCACCCGACAGCTAACTATGGCTACACCTTC.

The rearrangement joins TRBV10-2 to TRBJ2-5; no clear D gene. This CDR3 contains 11 residues. V was cut by 7 bases and J by 3 bases, with 6 bases left in between. Germline V gene data show CDR1 as WSHSY and CDR2 as SAAADI. The CDR3 DNA is TGCGCCAGCACCCAAAAAGAGACCCAGTACTTC. Its translation: CASTQKETQYF.